This T cell receptor beta chain came from a study of blood T cell repertoires in COVID-19. Study-level background: In each case, the material was cDNA or gDNA derived from T cells, B-cell-depleted T cells, or PBMCs.

Trimming removed 1 base at V and 2 bases at J, with 19 bases between. Germline assignment: CDR1 LGHNA and CDR2 YNFKEQ. This CDR3 is 18 amino acids long. Sequencing used immunoSEQ multiplex PCR; TCRdb keeps in-frame clones, though not all of them. The repertoire holds a few hundred thousand clones, with 84% as singletons. This clone was seen more than once but under ten times. This receptor was taken from a woman aged 40 to 55 who had recovered from COVID-19. Material: peripheral blood. The chain uses TRBV4-2 and TRBJ2-3; D perhaps matches TRBD2 (6 bases). CDR3 residues: CASSQAGTGVSDTDTQYF. CDR3 coding DNA: TGTGCCAGCAGCCAAGCCGGAACGGGGGTGTCTGACACAGATACGCAGTATTTT.